This entry lists 30 T cell receptor beta chains sequenced from one sample in a study of T cell responses to AZD1222 COVID-19 vaccine. Some clones are missing from TCRdb's copy, which holds only in-frame ones; the method was immunoSEQ multiplex PCR. The table includes about 200,000 clones, just over 85% detected once. The specimen was peripheral blood, collected on day 0 of AZD1222 vaccination. The receptors shown here come from an adult in good health.

This clone was recorded only once. This rearrangement joins TRBV28 to TRBJ1-2; no firm D call. The CDR3 consists of 13 residues. Germline V CDR1 and CDR2: MDHEN, SYDVKM. The V gene lost 2 bases and the J gene lost 4 bases, with 8 bases spanning the gap. For the CDR3, the DNA is TGTGCCAGCAGTTTAGGGGTGCGCTATGGCTACACCTTC. Translating it yields CASSLGVRYGYTF.

This chain links TRBV5-1 with TRBJ1-3; D gene uncertain. CDR1 is SGHRS, CDR2 YFSETQ, per germline. The V end was cut by 1 base, the J end by 0 bases, with 5 bases between. The CDR3 has 14 residues. The CDR3 loop is CASSLTVSGNTIYF. The CDR3 nucleotides read TGCGCCAGCAGCTTGACGGTCTCTGGAAACACCATATATTTT.

The chain combines TRBV5-1 with TRBJ2-3; possible D gene TRBD2, 6 bases. The germline V gene has CDR1 SGHRS and CDR2 YFSETQ. The CDR3 spans 15 residues. The V end lost 1 base, the J end lost 3 bases, and 12 bases lay between the germline ends. CDR3: CASSLSREVTDTQYF. In DNA, the CDR3 is TGCGCCAGCAGCTTGAGCAGGGAGGTTACAGATACGCAGTATTTT.

This clone has more than one count but fewer than ten. The chain joins TRBV6-6 to TRBJ1-6, with a tentative D call TRBD1 (6 bases). The CDR3 loop spans 16 amino acids. Germline V gene data show CDR1 as MNHNY and CDR2 as SVGAGI (reference sequence). The germline V and J ends were trimmed by 4 bases and 11 bases, with 21 bases remaining between them. CDR3 sequence (DNA): TGTGCCAGCAGTTCACTGACAGGCCGAAGCGTTCCACCCCTCCACTTT. It codes for CASSSLTGRSVPPLHF.

The chain uses TRBV6-1 and TRBJ2-6, with 9 bases matching TRBD1. The trim removed 4 bases at V and 3 bases at J, leaving 10 bases unmatched. Germline V gene sequence: CDR1 MNHNS, CDR2 SASEGT. The CDR3 extends over 18 amino acids. CDR3 amino acids: CASSAPGQGFNGANVLTF. The DNA for the CDR3 is TGTGCCAGCAGTGCACCGGGACAGGGATTTAATGGGGCCAACGTCCTGACTTTC.

V is TRBV30 and J is TRBJ2-7; no clear D. Between the trimmed V and J ends, which lost 3 bases and 2 bases, there was a span of 23 bases. The CDR3 has 17 amino acids. CDR1 and CDR2 from the germline V gene are GTSNPN and SVGIG (reference sequence). CDR3 DNA: TGTGCCTGGAGGCCCCCCCAGGACGTGAGTGTGGCCTACGAGCAGTACTTC. Protein sequence: CAWRPPQDVSVAYEQYF.

The count of this clone is one. J is TRBJ1-2 and V is TRBV5-4; D unresolved. Germline CDR1 is SGHNT and CDR2 is YYREEE (reference sequence). Trimming took off 3 bases at V and 1 base at J, with 10 bases between the two ends. This CDR3 spans 14 amino acids. The CDR3 coding sequence is TGTGCCAGCAGCTCCCCGGCGGTTAACTATGGCTACACCTTC. Amino acid sequence: CASSSPAVNYGYTF.

The V gene is TRBV19, the J gene TRBJ2-5; 8 bases are shared with TRBD1. After removal of 11 bases from V and 2 bases from J, the junction contained 4 bases not matched to a gene. Germline V CDR1 and CDR2: LNHDA, SQIVND (reference sequence). This CDR3 has 12 residues. In nucleotides, the CDR3 is TGTGCCCAGACAGGGGATCAAGAGACCCAGTACTTC. Translated: CAQTGDQETQYF.

This clone was seen just once. This chain joins TRBV4-1 and TRBJ1-1; no firm D call. V lost 2 bases to trimming and J lost 1 base, with 23 bases between them. Germline V gene data show CDR1 as MGHRA and CDR2 as YSYEKL. This CDR3 has 19 amino acids. The CDR3 sequence: CASSQTSPPALGGNTEAFF. CDR3 nucleotide sequence: TGCGCCAGCAGCCAAACCTCTCCCCCGGCCCTCGGCGGGAACACTGAAGCTTTCTTT.

This sequence joins TRBV4-3 and TRBJ1-4; D gene uncertain. The CDR3 covers 13 residues. V was pared by 2 bases and J by 8 bases, with 9 bases between. Per germline, CDR1 LGHNA and CDR2 YSLEER. CDR3 nucleotides: TGCGCCAGCAGCCAAAACAGCGTGGAAAAACTGTTTTTT. Translating gives CASSQNSVEKLFF.

The CDR3 DNA reads TGTGCCAGCAGCCAAGACAACCGGGACAGGGGTGGAGATACGCAGTATTTT. Its protein is CASSQDNRDRGGDTQYF. V gene TRBV4-2 combines with J gene TRBJ2-3; TRBD1 agrees at 10 bases. The J segment lost 5 bases and the V segment lost 0 bases, leaving 8 bases of the junction unmatched. Germline V gene sequence: CDR1 LGHNA, CDR2 YNFKEQ. The CDR3 has 17 residues.

This chain uses TRBV29-1 with TRBJ2-7, with a weak D call TRBD2 (5 bases). Deletions cut 5 bases from V and 3 bases from J, with 17 bases between. Germline CDR1 and CDR2: SQVTM and ANQGSEA. The CDR3 runs 14 residues. DNA for the CDR3: TGCAGCGTTTCTATCCGGGATTCTCGCTACGAGCAGTACTTC. Translation gives CSVSIRDSRYEQYF.

V and J are TRBV15 and TRBJ1-2; D is perhaps TRBD1 (5 bases). Germline loops: CDR1 LNHNV, CDR2 YYDKDF (reference sequence). The CDR3 extends over 15 amino acids. Trimming removed 0 bases at V and 1 base at J, with 9 bases between. The DNA for the CDR3 is TGTGCCACCAGCAGAGATGGGCAGGGTAACTATGGCTACACCTTC. Translation: CATSRDGQGNYGYTF.

CDR3 region: CASSDRRTGGTEAFF. The DNA for the CDR3 is TGTGCCAGCAGTGACCGACGGACAGGGGGCACTGAAGCTTTCTTT. This chain uses TRBV2 with TRBJ1-1, with 10 bases lining up with TRBD1. V gave up 3 bases and J gave up 4 bases; unmatched junction bases: 5. The CDR3 is 15 amino acids. CDR1 and CDR2 (germline): SNHLY, FYNNEI.

This clone was counted between two and nine times. The chain combines TRBV5-1 with TRBJ2-7; TRBD1 agrees at 7 bases. Losses at the gene ends were 3 bases for V and 2 bases for J; bases not matched to a gene: 5. The germline gives CDR1 SGHRS, CDR2 YFSETQ. The CDR3 contains 14 residues. CDR3 coding DNA: TGCGCCAGCAGCTCCCCCGGGACAGCCTACGAGCAGTACTTC. Protein sequence: CASSSPGTAYEQYF.

The chain links TRBV7-2 to TRBJ2-1; no clear D. CDR3 length: 22 amino acids. V was cut by 0 bases and J by 0 bases, with 27 bases left in between. Germline CDR1 and CDR2: SGHTA and FQGNSA. The CDR3 here is CASSLADLSTHSSRSSYNEQFF. Here the CDR3 DNA reads TGTGCCAGCAGCTTAGCAGACCTATCGACACACTCCAGCCGGAGCTCCTACAATGAGCAGTTCTTC. Full variable domain (rest looked up from reference TRBV7-2 and TRBJ2-1): GAGVSQSPSNKVTEKGKDVELRCDPISGHTALYWYRQSLGQGLEFLIYFQGNSAPDKSGLPSDRFSAERTGGSVSTLTIQRTQQEDSAVYLCASSLADLSTHSSRSSYNEQFFGPGTRLTVL.

The V gene is TRBV10-3, the J gene TRBJ1-2; 7 bases are shared with TRBD1. The junction had 11 bases not matched to a gene; V was cut back by 10 bases and J by 3 bases. The germline V gene encodes CDR1 ENHRY and CDR2 SYGVKD. This CDR3 has 14 residues. CDR3 loop: CATSGQVHDYGYTF. The CDR3 coding sequence is TGTGCCACCTCTGGACAGGTTCATGACTATGGCTACACCTTC.

The chain carries TRBV11-2 and TRBJ1-5; possibly TRBD1 for D (6 bases). This CDR3 has 15 residues. Trimming pared 5 bases from V and 4 bases from J, leaving 15 bases between. Germline CDR1 and CDR2: SGHAT and FQNNGV. CDR3 bases: TGTGCCAGCAGCCCGAGGGGGGCCCTTAATCAGCCCCAGCATTTT. It yields the protein CASSPRGALNQPQHF.

The CDR3 is CASSSSGNTEAFF. The CDR3 DNA reads as TGTGCCAGCTCATCCTCGGGGAACACTGAAGCTTTCTTT. This chain uses TRBV18 with TRBJ1-1, with D unclear. The V end was cut by 5 bases, the J end by 1 base, with 8 bases between. Germline CDR1 KGHSH, CDR2 LQKENI. The CDR3 runs 13 residues.

The rearrangement links TRBV5-1 to TRBJ2-2; D might be TRBD1 (6 bases). The CDR3 is 13 residues long. Trimming took off 6 bases at V and 5 bases at J, with 11 bases between the two ends. The germline V gene encodes CDR1 SGHRS and CDR2 YFSETQ. CDR3 nucleotides: TGCGCCAGCACCGATACAGGGACCGGGGAGCTGTTTTTT. Translating it yields CASTDTGTGELFF.

The V gene is TRBV5-4, the J gene TRBJ2-7; 7 bases map to TRBD2. Germline CDR1 reads SGHNT; CDR2 reads YYREEE (reference sequence). CDR3 length: 14 amino acids. The V segment lost 1 base and the J segment 3 bases; nucleotides outside the gene matches: 4. The CDR3 sequence is CASSLLPGGYEQYF. The CDR3 DNA is TGTGCCAGCAGCTTGCTACCGGGGGGCTACGAGCAGTACTTC.

This clone was observed a few times. This chain uses TRBV6-5 with TRBJ1-1; tentative D call: TRBD1 (6 bases). The CDR3 spans 12 residues. The germline gives CDR1 MNHEY, CDR2 SVGAGI. Trimming pared 7 bases from V and 5 bases from J, leaving 11 bases between. CDR3 coding DNA: TGTGCCAGCAAGGGGGGGCGAACTGAAGCTTTCTTT. Translating it yields CASKGGRTEAFF.

The chain links TRBV7-3 to TRBJ2-2; TRBD1 might be the D (5 bases). The CDR3 loop spans 17 amino acids. Trimming pared 1 base from V and 3 bases from J, leaving 15 bases between. The germline gives CDR1 SGHTA, CDR2 FQGTGA. The CDR3 loop reads CASSLIQGRLHTGELFF. The CDR3 nucleotides read TGTGCCAGCAGCTTAATCCAGGGTAGATTACACACCGGGGAGCTGTTTTTT. The entire variable domain, with the rest obtained from reference TRBV7-3 and TRBJ2-2, is as follows: GAGVSQTPSNKVTEKGKYVELRCDPISGHTALYWYRQSLGQGPEFLIYFQGTGAADDSGLPNDRFFAVRPEGSVSTLKIQRTERGDSAVYLCASSLIQGRLHTGELFFGEGSRLTVL.

This clone was seen a few times. The gene calls are TRBV5-6 and TRBJ1-5; D is ambiguous. Trimming stripped 1 base from V and 2 bases from J, with 10 bases between. The CDR3 consists of 15 residues. The germline V gene encodes CDR1 SGHDT and CDR2 YYEEEE. The CDR3 DNA reads as TGTGCCAGCAGCTTGAGTCGGCCTGGCAATCAGCCCCAGCATTTT. Protein sequence: CASSLSRPGNQPQHF.

The chain recombines TRBV5-1 with TRBJ2-1, with D maybe TRBD1 (5 bases). Germline CDR1 is SGHRS and CDR2 is YFSETQ. V was pared by 1 base and J by 2 bases, with 7 bases between. CDR3 length: 14 amino acids. In DNA form, the CDR3 reads TGCGCCAGCAGCTTGCTGACAGCCTACAATGAGCAGTTCTTC. Translation: CASSLLTAYNEQFF.

This clone was detected once. DNA for the CDR3: TGTGCCAGCAGTTCCGTTGACAGGGAGCATGGCTACACCTTC. This codes for CASSSVDREHGYTF. V gene TRBV28 combines with J gene TRBJ1-2, with 7 bases matching TRBD1. Per the germline V gene, CDR1 is MDHEN and CDR2 is SYDVKM. The CDR3 has 14 residues. V lost 4 bases, J lost 6 bases, and 8 bases stayed unmatched.

V is TRBV5-1 and J is TRBJ1-6; 8 bases align to TRBD1. V lost 4 bases, J lost 7 bases, and 4 bases stayed unmatched. The CDR3 contains 14 residues. Per germline, CDR1 SGHRS and CDR2 YFSETQ. CDR3 in DNA: TGCGCCAGCAGCGGGGGGGACAGGAATTCACCCCTCCACTTT. This gives the protein CASSGGDRNSPLHF.

The rearrangement links TRBV6-5 to TRBJ2-5, with D possibly being TRBD1 or TRBD2 (7 bases each). The CDR3 runs to 14 residues. Germline CDR1 is MNHEY and CDR2 is SVGAGI. Trimming removed 8 bases at V and 3 bases at J, with 16 bases between. Written as DNA, the CDR3 is TGTGCCAGCCTTCGGGGAGGGGGCGAAGAGACCCAGTACTTC. Translated, it gives CASLRGGGEETQYF.

In its sample, this clone was seen a few times. V usage is TRBV5-5 and J usage is TRBJ2-7, with TRBD1 matching over 10 bases. The trim removed 3 bases at V and 5 bases at J, leaving 5 bases unmatched. This CDR3 contains 14 residues. Germline V gives CDR1 SGHKS, CDR2 YYEKEE (reference sequence). Written as DNA, the CDR3 is TGTGCCAGCAGCTCCGGGGGACAGGGGAACGAGCAGTACTTC. It encodes CASSSGGQGNEQYF.

The V call is TRBV3-1 (or the pseudogene TRBV3-2), the J call TRBJ2-3; D remains ambiguous. This CDR3 has 13 residues. Germline loops: CDR1 LGHDT, CDR2 YNNKEL (reference sequence). Trimming took 5 bases from V and 4 from J, leaving 10 bases between them. CDR3 DNA sequence: TGTGCCAGCAGCGTATATCTGTCAGATACGCAGTATTTT. Translating it yields CASSVYLSDTQYF.